The present T cell receptor beta chain was sequenced within a study of CXCR3-negative and CXCR3-positive naive CD8 T cells. CDR3 length: 15 amino acids. Per the germline V gene, CDR1 is SQVTM and CDR2 is ANQGSEA. Via 5' RACE with UMI labels, TRB cDNA libraries were prepared. For each CDR3 protein, TCRdb gives one entry from its re-call of the 5' RACE reads, without DNA. The table lists 20,000 to 25,000 distinct CDR3 sequences. Sequenced input: memory CD8+ T cells from blood. The clonotype comes from a human donor in good health. Some clones in this sample may be carry-over from other donors' samples. This chain links TRBV29-1 with TRBJ1-1. Here the CDR3 reads CSVDQLAGPNTEAFF.